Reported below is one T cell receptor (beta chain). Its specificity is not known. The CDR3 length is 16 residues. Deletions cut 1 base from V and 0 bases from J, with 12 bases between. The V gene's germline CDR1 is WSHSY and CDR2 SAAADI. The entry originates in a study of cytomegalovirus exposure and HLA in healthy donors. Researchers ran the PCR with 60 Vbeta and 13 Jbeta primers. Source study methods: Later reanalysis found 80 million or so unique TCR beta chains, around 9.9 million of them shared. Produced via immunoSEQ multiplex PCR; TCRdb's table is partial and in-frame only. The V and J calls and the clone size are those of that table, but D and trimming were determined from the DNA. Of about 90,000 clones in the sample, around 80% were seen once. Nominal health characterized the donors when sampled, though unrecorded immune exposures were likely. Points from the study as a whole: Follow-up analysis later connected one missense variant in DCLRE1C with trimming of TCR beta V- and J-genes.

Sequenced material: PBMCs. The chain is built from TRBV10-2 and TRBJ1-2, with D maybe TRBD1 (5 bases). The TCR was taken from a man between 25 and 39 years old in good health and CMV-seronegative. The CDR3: CASSEWGESSNYGYTF. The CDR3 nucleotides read TGCGCCAGCAGTGAGTGGGGGGAGTCTTCTAACTATGGCTACACCTTC.